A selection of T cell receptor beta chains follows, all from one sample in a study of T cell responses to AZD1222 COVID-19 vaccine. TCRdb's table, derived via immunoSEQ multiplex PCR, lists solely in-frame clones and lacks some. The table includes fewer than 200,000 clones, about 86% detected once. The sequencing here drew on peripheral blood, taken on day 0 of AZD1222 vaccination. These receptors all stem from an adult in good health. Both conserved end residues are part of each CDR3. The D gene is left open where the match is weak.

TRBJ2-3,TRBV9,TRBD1,CASSVAQPGTGGVPTDTQYF
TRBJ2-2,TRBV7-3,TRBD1,CASRLDRVNTGELFF
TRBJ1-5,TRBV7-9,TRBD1,CASSRSGQGHNSNQPQHF
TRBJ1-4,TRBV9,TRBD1,CASSQTGRDEKLFF
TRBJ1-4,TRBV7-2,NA,CASSPVSTNEKLFF
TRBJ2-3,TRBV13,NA,CASRAGAFRDTQYF
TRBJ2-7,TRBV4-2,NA,CASSQERQGFYEQYF
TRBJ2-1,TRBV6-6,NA,CASSLGGPPYNEQFF
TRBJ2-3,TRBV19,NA,CASSPLASRSDTQYF
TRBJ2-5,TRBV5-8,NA,CASSSGIQETQYF
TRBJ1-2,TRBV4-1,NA,CASSQVGYGYTF
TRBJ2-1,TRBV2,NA,CASSLLEDESYNEQFF
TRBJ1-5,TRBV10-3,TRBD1,CAISADRARNQPQHF
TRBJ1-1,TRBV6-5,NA,CASSYDSSSEAFF
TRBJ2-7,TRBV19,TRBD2,CATLAGGFYEQYF
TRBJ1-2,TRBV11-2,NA,CASSLDVSGRDGYTF
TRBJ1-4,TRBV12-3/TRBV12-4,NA,CASSLGPHVFF
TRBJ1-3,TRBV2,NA,CASSEQGNSGNTIYF
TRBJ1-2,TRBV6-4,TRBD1,CASRGQLDYGYTF
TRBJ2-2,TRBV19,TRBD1,CASSKGTANTGELFF
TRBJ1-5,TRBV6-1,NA,CASSEVGPQHF
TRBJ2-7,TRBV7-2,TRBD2,CASSLGGLAGAAAGQYF
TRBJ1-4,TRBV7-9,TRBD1,CASSSRQGPVEKLFF
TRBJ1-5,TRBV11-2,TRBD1,CASSPDRGNQPQHF
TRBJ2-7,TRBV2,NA,CASIGSFTYEQYF
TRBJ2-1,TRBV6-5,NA,CASSYSWGSHEQFF
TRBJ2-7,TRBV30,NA,CAWSFKYEQYF
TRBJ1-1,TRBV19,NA,CASSIGGTLNTEAFF
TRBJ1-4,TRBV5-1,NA,CASSVEGVYNEKLFF
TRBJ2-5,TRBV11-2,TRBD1,CASRVTTGRETQYF
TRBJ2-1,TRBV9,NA,CASSLDYNEQFF
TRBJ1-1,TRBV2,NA,CASSEVAGLEAFF
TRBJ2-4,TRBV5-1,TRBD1,CASSWRTGLAKNIQYF
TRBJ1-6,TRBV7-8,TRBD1,CASSFGQGARNSPLHF
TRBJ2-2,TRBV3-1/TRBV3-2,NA,CASSPPAFFGANTGELFF
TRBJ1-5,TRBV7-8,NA,CASSPDGSNQPQHF
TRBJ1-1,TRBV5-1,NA,CASKPMQGLGTEAFF
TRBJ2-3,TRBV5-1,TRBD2,CASSILTSGAGDTQYF
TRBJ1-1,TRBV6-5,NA,CASSYSQGLNTEAFF
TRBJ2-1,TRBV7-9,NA,CASSPRTDNEQFF
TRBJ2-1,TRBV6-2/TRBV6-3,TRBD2,CASSEPSGSYNEQFF
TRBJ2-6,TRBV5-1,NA,CASSQDVTGANVLTF
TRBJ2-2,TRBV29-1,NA,CSAVQARGGELFF
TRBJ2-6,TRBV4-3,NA,CASSQTREGPSGANVLTF
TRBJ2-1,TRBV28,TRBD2,CASSSFGEAGAYNEQFF
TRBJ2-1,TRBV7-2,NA,CASSLDTYNEQFF
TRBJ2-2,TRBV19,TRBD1,CASRRTGTGELFF
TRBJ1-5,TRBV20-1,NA,CSASTLSVGQANNQPQHF
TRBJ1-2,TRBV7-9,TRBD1,CASTLLTGEDRFGYTF
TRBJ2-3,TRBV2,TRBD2,CASRPGLGTDTQYF
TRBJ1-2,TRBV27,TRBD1,CASSSADRDGGYTF
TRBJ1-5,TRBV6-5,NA,CASTNRFSQPQHF
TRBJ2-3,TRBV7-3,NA,CASSSGSGSGTQYF
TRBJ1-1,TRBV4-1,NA,CASSQLSTGKVGNTEAFF
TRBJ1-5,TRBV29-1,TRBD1,CSVGQGDQPQHF
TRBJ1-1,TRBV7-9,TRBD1,CASTPTGGNTEAFF
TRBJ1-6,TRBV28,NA,CASTRGEKAPLHF
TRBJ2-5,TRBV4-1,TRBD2,CASSRGTSDWETQYF